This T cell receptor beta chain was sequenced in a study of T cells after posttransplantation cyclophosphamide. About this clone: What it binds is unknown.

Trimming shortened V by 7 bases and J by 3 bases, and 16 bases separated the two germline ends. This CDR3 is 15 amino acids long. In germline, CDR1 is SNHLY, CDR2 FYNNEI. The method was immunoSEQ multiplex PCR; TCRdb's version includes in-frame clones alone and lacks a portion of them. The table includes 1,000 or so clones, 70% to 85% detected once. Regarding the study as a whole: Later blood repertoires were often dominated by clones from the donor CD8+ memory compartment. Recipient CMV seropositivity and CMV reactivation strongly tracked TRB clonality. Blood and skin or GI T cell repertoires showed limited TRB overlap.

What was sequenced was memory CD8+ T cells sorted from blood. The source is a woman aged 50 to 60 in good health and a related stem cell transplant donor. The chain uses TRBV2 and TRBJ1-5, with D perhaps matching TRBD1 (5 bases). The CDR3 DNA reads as TGTGCCAGCACAGACGGGGGGAGGAACAATCAGCCCCAGCATTTT. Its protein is CASTDGGRNNQPQHF. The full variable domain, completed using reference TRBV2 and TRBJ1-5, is EPEVTQTPSHQVTQMGQEVILRCVPISNHLYFYWYRQILGQKVEFLVSFYNNEISEKSEIFDDQFSVERPDGSNFTLKIRSTKLEDSAMYFCASTDGGRNNQPQHFGDGTRLSIL.